This TCR beta chain was profiled in a study of cytomegalovirus exposure and HLA in healthy donors. The donors were in the approximately 120-subject validation cohort; that cohort was separate from the roughly 700-subject first cohort. Data came from immunoSEQ multiplex PCR; TCRdb stores just in-frame clones and leaves some out. The profile covers some 130,000 clones, with approximately 80% appearing a single time and about 27% taken by the ten largest. The sequence was obtained from a man aged 30 to 39 in good health and CMV-seropositive. The source material was PBMCs.

The CDR3 region has the DNA TGTGCCAGTAGCCTGAATACAGGGTTGGGCGGCTACACCTTC. It yields the protein CASSLNTGLGGYTF. The chain combines TRBV19 with TRBJ1-2, with D possibly matching TRBD1 (6 bases). V was pared by 6 bases and J by 8 bases, with 19 bases between. The CDR3 totals 14 residues. CDR1 is LNHDA, CDR2 SQIVND, per germline (reference sequence).